The clone carrying this TCR beta chain appeared many times. Its antigen is not identified. When ophthalmopathy did not progress within 18 months, Graves' hyperthyroidism was considered stable. The source of the sample is a study of T cells in Graves' hyperthyroidism and ophthalmopathy. Regarding the study as a whole: Blood held most thyroid clonotypes expanded above 0.001 frequency.

The germline V and J ends were trimmed by 3 bases and 5 bases, with 10 bases remaining between them. The V gene's germline CDR1 is MDHEN and CDR2 SYDVKM. The CDR3 runs 13 residues. The investigators amplified TCR beta CDR3 regions from RNA transcripts. TCR CDR3 regions were first amplified by RT-PCR with HTBI primers. TCRdb processed the multiplex PCR reads anew with MiXCR; each CDR3 protein has one entry. Altogether fewer than 650,000 distinct CDR3 sequences are present, around 15% being singletons, with the ten largest covering approximately 13%. The chain carries TRBV28 and TRBJ2-5; D unresolved. This receptor was identified in a middle-aged woman with Graves' hyperthyroidism. The sample was blood. The CDR3 sequence is CASSFPPSETQYF. In DNA form, the CDR3 reads TGTGCCAGCAGTTTTCCCCCCTCTGAGACCCAGTACTTC.